This T cell receptor (beta chain) was identified in a study of cytomegalovirus exposure and HLA in healthy donors. Overall study: HLA-typed donors were the source of about 85 million unique TCRs held in an early data release. Regarding the study as a whole: Based on reports, TCR beta sequences accurately predicted HLA-A and HLA-B alleles for most subjects. There were some V segments, including TRBV6-2 and TRBV6-3, excluded as indistinguishable.

Note on this clone: Its specificity is unknown.

Among the donors, all were healthy bone marrow donors. PCR amplification relied on 60 Vbeta primers (plus 13 Jbeta primers). The assay was immunoSEQ multiplex PCR, and TCRdb's table has in-frame clones only and misses some. The sample includes 70,000 to 100,000 clones, 55% to 70% of them seen just once. This CDR3 has 13 residues. With 0 bases removed from V and 7 bases from J, the gap between germline ends came to 10 bases. Germline CDR1 is SGDLS and CDR2 is YYNGEE. The chain carries TRBV9 and TRBJ1-1; D is perhaps TRBD1 (5 bases). The clonotype comes from a woman between 45 and 60 years old in good health and CMV-seropositive. Input material: PBMCs. CDR3: CASSVGQPDEAFF. CDR3 bases: TGTGCCAGCAGCGTAGGACAGCCTGATGAAGCTTTCTTT.